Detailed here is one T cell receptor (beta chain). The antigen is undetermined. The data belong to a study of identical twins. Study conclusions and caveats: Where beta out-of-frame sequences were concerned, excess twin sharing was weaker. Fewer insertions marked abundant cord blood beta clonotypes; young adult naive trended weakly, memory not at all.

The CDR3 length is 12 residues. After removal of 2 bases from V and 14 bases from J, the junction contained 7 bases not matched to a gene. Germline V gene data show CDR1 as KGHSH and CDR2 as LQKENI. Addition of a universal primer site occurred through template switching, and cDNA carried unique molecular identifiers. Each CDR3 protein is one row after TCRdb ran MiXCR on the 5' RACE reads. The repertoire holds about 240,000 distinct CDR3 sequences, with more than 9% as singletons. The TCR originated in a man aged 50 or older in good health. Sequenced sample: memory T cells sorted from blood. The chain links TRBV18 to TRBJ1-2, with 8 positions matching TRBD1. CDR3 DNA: TGTGCCAGCTCACCAGGACAGGGTCCTGTAACCTTC. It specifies CASSPGQGPVTF.